These T cell receptor beta chains were read from a single sample in a study of T cell clonotyping in hematopoietic cell transplantation. The repertoire was sequenced with immunoSEQ multiplex PCR; TCRdb's copy has only in-frame clones and lacks some. The sample carries 16,000 or so clones, 93% recorded once. Sequencing used peripheral blood mononuclear cells, obtained before stem cell transplant. The receptors derive from a man aged 18 to 30 with biphenotypic leukemia. Some clones in this sample may be carry-over from other donors' samples. The CDR3 runs from the conserved cysteine through the conserved F or W. The D gene is left open where the match is weak. Clone sizes are given selectively: once, few, many, or a class where the clone is expanded.

>TRBV30|TRBD1|-|TRBJ1-5
TGTGCCTGGAGTCCACAGGGGGATCAGCCCCAGCATTTT
CAWSPQGDQPQHF
>TRBV5-1|-|-|TRBJ2-3
TGCGCCAGCAGCAACGAACCCCCTAGTCCTACTAGCACAGATACGCAGTATTTT
CASSNEPPSPTSTDTQYF
>TRBV5-1|TRBD1|-|TRBJ2-7
TGCGCCAGCAGCTTGGAACAGGGGGCCTACGAGCAGTACTTC
CASSLEQGAYEQYF
>TRBV30|-|few|TRBJ2-7
TGTGCCTGGAGTAACGGGGAGGGGGTCTACGAGCAGTACTTC
CAWSNGEGVYEQYF
>TRBV30|TRBD1|-|TRBJ1-5
TGTGCCTGGAGTTTCGGGACAGCTAGCAATCAGCCCCAGCATTTT
CAWSFGTASNQPQHF
>TRBV14|-|-|TRBJ1-5
TGTGCCAGCAGCCATGCGGGTTTACAGCCCCAGCATTTT
CASSHAGLQPQHF
>TRBV4-1|-|-|TRBJ2-3
TGCGCCAGCAGCCCCACACACAGCGCTAGCACAGATACGCAGTATTTT
CASSPTHSASTDTQYF
>TRBV6-5|-|-|TRBJ1-5
TGTGCCAGCAGTACAACCGGCTCGAGCAATCAGCCCCAGCATTTT
CASSTTGSSNQPQHF
>TRBV27|TRBD1|-|TRBJ1-3
TGTGCCAGCAGTCAACAGGGGGCTGAAGGAAACACCATATATTTT
CASSQQGAEGNTIYF
>TRBV6-5|TRBD1|-|TRBJ1-2
TGTGCCAGCAGTTACGAAGGGCAGGGGGCGTGGGGCTACACCTTC
CASSYEGQGAWGYTF
>TRBV28|TRBD2|-|TRBJ2-1
TGTGCCAGCAGTCCGTCATTACCGGGACTAGCGGGGGGTAGGAGGATCTTC
CASSPSLPGLAGGRRIF
>TRBV2|TRBD1|-|TRBJ2-7
TGTGCCAGCCAGGACAGGTACGAGCAGTACTTC
CASQDRYEQYF
>TRBV10-2|TRBD1|-|TRBJ1-6
TGCGCCAGCAGCGGACAGGGGGCGTCACCCCTCCACTTT
CASSGQGASPLHF
>TRBV5-1|TRBD2|-|TRBJ2-3
TGCGCCAGCAGCTACCAGACCTCGACTAGCGGGGATACAGATACGCAGTATTTT
CASSYQTSTSGDTDTQYF
>TRBV5-6|TRBD1|-|TRBJ2-1
TGTGCCAGCAGTCATGGATATTTGGGGACAGCTCCCTTGGATGAGCAGTTCTTC
CASSHGYLGTAPLDEQFF
>TRBV27|-|-|TRBJ2-5
TGTGCCAGCAGTTTGGTCCGGGGCGGGGAGACCCAGTACTTC
CASSLVRGGETQYF
>TRBV5-5|-|-|TRBJ1-6
TGTGCCAGCAGCTCGGACGGGAGCTCCTATAATTCACCCCTCCACTTT
CASSSDGSSYNSPLHF
>TRBV6-5|TRBD2|-|TRBJ2-7
TGTGCCAGCAGTATATCCTTTAGCGGGGGATACGAGCAGTACTTC
CASSISFSGGYEQYF
>TRBV10-2|TRBD1|-|TRBJ2-2
TGCGCCAGCAGATGGGACAGGGACACCGGGGAGCTGTTTTTT
CASRWDRDTGELFF